This T cell receptor beta chain was observed in a study of T cell repertoires in cytomegalovirus infection. Study summary: As its CMV epitopes, the study selected recently identified HLA-C-restricted and well-studied HLA-B-restricted targets.

TCRdb reprocessed the reads via MiXCR and lists one record per CDR3 protein. The sample includes 110,000 or so distinct CDR3 sequences, 30% to 35% of them seen just once. Germline assignment: CDR1 SGHRS and CDR2 YFSETQ. This CDR3 is 13 amino acids long. V was trimmed by 0 bases and J by 13 bases, leaving 16 bases between them. Remarks on this clonotype: The antigen remains undetermined.

V is TRBV5-1 and J is TRBJ1-2; tentatively, D is TRBD1 (6 bases). The starting material was CD8+ T cells from cultured PBMCs, obtained from culture after CMV antigen stimulation. The origin of this receptor is a human donor in good health (CMV status not recorded). Some clones in this sample may be carry-over from other donors' samples. CDR3 sequence reads: CASSLALGQFSTF. The CDR3 DNA follows: TGCGCCAGCAGCTTGGCCCTAGGACAGTTTTCCACCTTC.